This T cell receptor (beta chain) was sequenced for a study of T cell responses to AZD1222 COVID-19 vaccine. Repertoires were generated with immunoSEQ multiplex PCR, while TCRdb's copy carries only in-frame clones and drops some. This table has 150,000 or so clones, approximately 94% appearing once. The germline V and J ends were trimmed by 2 bases and 3 bases, with 15 bases remaining between them. CDR3 length: 16 residues. Germline CDR1 is MNHEY and CDR2 is SVGAGI. This clone has a single count. The sequence was collected from an adult in good health. This chain uses TRBV6-5 with TRBJ2-3; D ambiguous. Here the sequenced sample was peripheral blood, taken on day 0 of AZD1222 vaccination. CDR3 region: CASSYGVTRRTDTQYF. The CDR3 nucleotides read TGTGCCAGCAGTTACGGGGTCACACGGCGTACAGATACGCAGTATTTT.